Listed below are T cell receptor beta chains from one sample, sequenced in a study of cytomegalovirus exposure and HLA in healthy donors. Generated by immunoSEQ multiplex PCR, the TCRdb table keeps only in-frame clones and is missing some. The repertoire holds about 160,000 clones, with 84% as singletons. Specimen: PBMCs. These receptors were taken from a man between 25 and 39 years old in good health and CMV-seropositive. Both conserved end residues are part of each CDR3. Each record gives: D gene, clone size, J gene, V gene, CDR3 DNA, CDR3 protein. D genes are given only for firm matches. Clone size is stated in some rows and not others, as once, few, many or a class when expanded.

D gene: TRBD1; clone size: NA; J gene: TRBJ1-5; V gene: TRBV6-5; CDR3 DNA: TGTGCCAGCAGTTACTCTAGGACAGGGGGATATCAGCCCCAGCATTTT; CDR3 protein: CASSYSRTGGYQPQHF
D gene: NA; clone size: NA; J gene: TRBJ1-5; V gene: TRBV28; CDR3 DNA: TGTGCCAGCAGTCCCCCAAATCAGCCCCAGCATTTT; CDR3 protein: CASSPPNQPQHF
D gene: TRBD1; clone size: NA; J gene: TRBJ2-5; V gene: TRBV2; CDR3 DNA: TGTGCCAGCAGTGAAGCTTTAGGACAGGGGGAGACCCAGTACTTC; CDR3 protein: CASSEALGQGETQYF
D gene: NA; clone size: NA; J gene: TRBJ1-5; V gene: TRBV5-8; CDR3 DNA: TGTGCCAGCAGCTTTCACCGAGGGCCTAGCAATCAGCCCCAGCATTTT; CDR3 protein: CASSFHRGPSNQPQHF
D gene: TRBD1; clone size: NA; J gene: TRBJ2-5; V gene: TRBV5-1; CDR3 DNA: TGCGCCAGCAGTTACGGACAGGGGACGGGGACCCAGTACTTC; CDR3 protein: CASSYGQGTGTQYF
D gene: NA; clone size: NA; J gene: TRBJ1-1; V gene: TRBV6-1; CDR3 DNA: TGTGCCAGCAGTGTGGGCTTCGCTGAAGCTTTCTTT; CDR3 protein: CASSVGFAEAFF
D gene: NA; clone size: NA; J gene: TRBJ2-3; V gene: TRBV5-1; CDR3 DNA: TGCGCCAGCAGCTTGGAAGCTGTAGATACGCAGTATTTT; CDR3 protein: CASSLEAVDTQYF
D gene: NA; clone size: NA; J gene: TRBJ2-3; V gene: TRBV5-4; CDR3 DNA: TGTGCCAGCAGCTTGAATGGAGGGGGCGATACGCAGTATTTT; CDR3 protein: CASSLNGGGDTQYF
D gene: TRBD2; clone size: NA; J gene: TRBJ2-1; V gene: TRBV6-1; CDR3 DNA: TGTGCCAGCATTAAAGCGGGAGGTGTTGATGAGCAGTTCTTC; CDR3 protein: CASIKAGGVDEQFF
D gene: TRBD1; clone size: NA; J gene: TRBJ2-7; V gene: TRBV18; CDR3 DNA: TGTGCCAGCTCACCGGGGACAGTATACTACGAGCAGTACTTC; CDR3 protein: CASSPGTVYYEQYF
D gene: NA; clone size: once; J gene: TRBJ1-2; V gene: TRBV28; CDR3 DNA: TGTGCCAGCAGCACGCGGGGCAACTATGGCTACACCTTC; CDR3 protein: CASSTRGNYGYTF
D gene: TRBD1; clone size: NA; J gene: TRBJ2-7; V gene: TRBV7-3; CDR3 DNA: TGTGCCAGCAGCCCCCTCGGGGACAGAGTTCGTTACGAGCAGTACTTC; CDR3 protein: CASSPLGDRVRYEQYF
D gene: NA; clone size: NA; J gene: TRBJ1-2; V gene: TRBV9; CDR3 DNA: TGTGCCAGCAGCGACAGGGAAAACTATGGCTACACCTTC; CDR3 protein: CASSDRENYGYTF
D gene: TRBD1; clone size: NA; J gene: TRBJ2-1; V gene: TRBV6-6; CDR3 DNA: TGTGCCAGCAGTTCCATAGACAGGGCCAATGAGCAGTTCTTC; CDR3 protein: CASSSIDRANEQFF
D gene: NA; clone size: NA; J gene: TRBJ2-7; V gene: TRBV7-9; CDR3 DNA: TGTGCCAGCAGCACGGACGACAGGCGGCCTTTTAGCGAGCAGTACTTC; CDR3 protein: CASSTDDRRPFSEQYF
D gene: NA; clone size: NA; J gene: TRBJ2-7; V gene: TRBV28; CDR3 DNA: TGTGCCAGCAGCCCAGGTTCCCTGACAGCCTACGAGCAGTACTTC; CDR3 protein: CASSPGSLTAYEQYF